A selection of T cell receptor beta chains follows, all from one sample in a study of cytomegalovirus exposure and HLA in healthy donors. The data were produced by immunoSEQ multiplex PCR, yet TCRdb's version contains in-frame clones alone and is incomplete. The table shows 85,000 to 120,000 clones, with roughly 70% occurring only once. The sequencing input was PBMCs. The origin of the receptors is a male donor in good health and CMV-seropositive. CDR3s include the opening cysteine and the closing phenylalanine or tryptophan. A D gene is named only where the DNA matches it firmly. Part of the rows lack a size; the others show once, few, many or a class for expanded clones.

j_gene,d_gene,v_gene,abundance,CDR3aa,CDR3nt
TRBJ2-7,TRBD2,TRBV5-4,.,CASSPRTSGYEQYF,TGTGCCAGCAGCCCCCGGACTAGCGGGTACGAGCAGTACTTC
TRBJ2-5,.,TRBV4-3,once,CASSQDRGGDRQYF,TGCGCCAGCAGCCAAGATCGTGGAGGGGACAGACAGTACTTC
TRBJ2-2,.,TRBV29-1,.,CSVVEGAGELFF,TGCAGCGTGGTAGAGGGGGCCGGGGAGCTGTTTTTT
TRBJ2-3,TRBD1,TRBV9,.,CASSTGQGTDTQYF,TGTGCCAGCAGCACCGGACAGGGAACAGATACGCAGTATTTT
TRBJ1-3,TRBD1,TRBV29-1,few,CSVYGQESSGNTIYF,TGCAGCGTTTACGGACAGGAGAGCTCTGGAAACACCATATATTTT
TRBJ2-7,.,TRBV28,.,CASSDWEQYF,TGTGCCAGCAGTGACTGGGAGCAGTACTTC
TRBJ1-1,.,TRBV7-9,.,CASSLARGNTEAFF,TGTGCCAGCAGCTTAGCAAGGGGGAACACTGAAGCTTTCTTT
TRBJ1-2,.,TRBV2,.,CASSEEGSYGYTF,TGTGCCAGCAGTGAAGAGGGGTCCTATGGCTACACCTTC
TRBJ2-3,TRBD2,TRBV28,few,CASPPLAGGLKADTQYF,TGTGCCAGCCCCCCGCTAGCGGGAGGTTTGAAGGCAGATACGCAGTATTTT
TRBJ2-5,TRBD2,TRBV6-5,.,CASSSGGEAETQYF,TGTGCCAGCAGTAGCGGGGGAGAAGCAGAGACCCAGTACTTC
TRBJ1-1,TRBD1,TRBV5-1,.,CASSLSTGTAEAFF,TGCGCCAGCAGCTTGTCTACCGGGACAGCTGAAGCTTTCTTT
TRBJ2-2,TRBD1,TRBV7-3,.,CASSLRQGPITGELFF,TGTGCCAGCAGCCTAAGACAGGGACCGATCACCGGGGAGCTGTTTTTT
TRBJ2-3,.,TRBV6-5,.,CASSYSGSISDTQYF,TGTGCCAGCAGTTACTCGGGGAGCATTTCAGATACGCAGTATTTT
TRBJ2-2,.,TRBV7-6,.,CASTRRNPGELFF,TGTGCCAGCACCAGAAGAAATCCCGGGGAGCTGTTTTTT
TRBJ2-5,TRBD2,TRBV28,.,CAAQVASGLETQYF,TGTGCCGCCCAGGTGGCTAGCGGGTTGGAGACCCAGTACTTC
TRBJ2-3,TRBD1,TRBV6-1,.,CASSGPRDRATDTQYF,TGTGCCAGCAGTGGACCACGGGACAGGGCCACAGATACGCAGTATTTT
TRBJ2-7,TRBD1,TRBV6-1,once,CASTPDRPPYEQYF,TGTGCCAGCACTCCGGACAGGCCTCCCTACGAGCAGTACTTC
TRBJ2-4,.,TRBV14,once,CASSQDSVGWGIQYF,TGTGCCAGCAGCCAAGATAGCGTGGGGTGGGGCATTCAGTACTTC
TRBJ2-1,TRBD1,TRBV7-3,.,CASSSPGQGSSYNEQFF,TGTGCCAGCAGCTCTCCGGGACAGGGGAGCTCCTACAATGAGCAGTTCTTC
TRBJ2-7,.,TRBV11-2,few,CASSLTGNLDEQYF,TGTGCCAGCAGCCTTACAGGGAACCTGGACGAGCAGTACTTC
TRBJ1-5,TRBD1,TRBV19,.,CASRPPDRRDQPQHF,TGTGCCAGTAGGCCTCCGGACAGGCGGGATCAGCCCCAGCATTTT
TRBJ2-7,TRBD1,TRBV6-5,.,CASSSAGTGSNEQYF,TGTGCCAGCAGTTCAGCCGGGACAGGGAGTAACGAGCAGTACTTC
TRBJ1-5,.,TRBV7-2,.,CASSLVGGKGNQPQHF,TGTGCCAGCAGCTTAGTGGGAGGGAAAGGTAATCAGCCCCAGCATTTT
TRBJ2-3,TRBD2,TRBV4-3,.,CASSPRLAGGPGTDTQYF,TGCGCCAGCAGCCCTCGACTAGCGGGGGGGCCCGGCACAGATACGCAGTATTTT
TRBJ1-5,.,TRBV7-2,few,CASSRDTNQPQHF,TGTGCCAGCAGCCGGGACACCAATCAGCCCCAGCATTTT
TRBJ1-5,TRBD1,TRBV2,.,CASSDRGWSQHF,TGTGCCAGCAGCGACAGGGGGTGGTCCCAGCATTTT
TRBJ2-7,.,TRBV7-3,.,CASSFDRTYEQYF,TGTGCCAGCAGCTTCGACAGAACCTACGAGCAGTACTTC
TRBJ2-1,TRBD2,TRBV30,.,CAWSAGGKVVAGGSDEQFF,TGTGCCTGGAGTGCAGGGGGCAAAGTGGTAGCGGGAGGTAGCGATGAGCAGTTCTTC
TRBJ2-5,.,TRBV6-6,.,CASSYFQGQETQYF,TGTGCCAGCAGTTACTTCCAGGGCCAAGAGACCCAGTACTTC
TRBJ2-1,.,TRBV7-3,few,CASSLNPAGVNEQFF,TGTGCCAGCAGCTTAAACCCGGCGGGTGTAAATGAGCAGTTCTTC
TRBJ2-3,.,TRBV29-1,.,CSVPRNTDTQYF,TGCAGCGTGCCGAGGAACACAGATACGCAGTATTTT
TRBJ2-3,TRBD2,TRBV5-1,.,CASSLASGGRTVSTDTQYF,TGCGCCAGCAGCTTGGCTAGCGGGGGTAGGACGGTAAGCACAGATACGCAGTATTTT
TRBJ1-1,.,TRBV29-1,.,CSVGGTAEAFF,TGCAGCGTTGGGGGGACTGCTGAAGCTTTCTTT
TRBJ2-2,TRBD2,TRBV7-6,.,CASSLAALPGLAGGDTGELFF,TGTGCCAGCAGCTTAGCAGCCCTCCCGGGACTAGCGGGAGGAGACACCGGGGAGCTGTTTTTT
TRBJ2-7,.,TRBV6-5,.,CASSPRDNEQYF,TGTGCCAGCAGTCCTAGGGACAACGAGCAGTACTTC
TRBJ2-3,TRBD2,TRBV6-1,.,CASSEEWEGDTQYF,TGTGCCAGCAGTGAAGAGTGGGAGGGTGATACGCAGTATTTT
TRBJ2-7,.,TRBV6-5,once,CASRPRGRIYEQYF,TGTGCCAGCAGGCCGCGGGGGCGCATCTACGAGCAGTACTTC
TRBJ2-7,.,TRBV1,.,CTSSQVRAPGTVNYEQYF,TGCACCAGCAGCCAAGTTCGGGCCCCCGGGACAGTAAACTACGAGCAGTACTTC
TRBJ2-1,TRBD2,TRBV30,.,CAWSVGLAGMQFF,TGTGCCTGGAGTGTAGGCCTAGCGGGTATGCAGTTCTTC
TRBJ1-6,.,TRBV9,.,CASSVGGHNSPLHF,TGTGCCAGCAGCGTTGGGGGCCATAATTCACCCCTCCACTTT
TRBJ1-2,TRBD1,TRBV6-5,.,CASRDRNYGYTF,TGTGCCAGCAGGGACAGGAACTATGGCTACACCTTC
TRBJ1-2,TRBD1,TRBV6-5,.,CASSYRRQGFNYGYTF,TGTGCCAGCAGTTACCGAAGACAGGGCTTTAACTATGGCTACACCTTC
TRBJ1-5,.,TRBV4-3,few,CASSQDVLSNQPQHF,TGCGCCAGCAGCCAAGATGTCCTTAGCAATCAGCCCCAGCATTTT
TRBJ1-4,TRBD1,TRBV28,.,CASSLYLPGQGRTNEKLFF,TGTGCCAGCAGTTTATACCTACCGGGACAGGGGCGGACTAATGAAAAACTGTTTTTT
TRBJ2-1,.,TRBV5-8,.,CASSLLAQAFSYNEQFF,TGTGCCAGCAGCTTGCTTGCTCAGGCGTTCTCCTACAATGAGCAGTTCTTC
TRBJ2-7,.,TRBV15,.,CATSRETSGAYEQYF,TGTGCCACCAGCAGAGAAACTTCAGGGGCCTACGAGCAGTACTTC
TRBJ1-2,TRBD1,TRBV6-5,.,CASSSTTGYDGYTF,TGTGCCAGCAGTTCCACGACAGGGTACGATGGCTACACCTTC
TRBJ1-1,.,TRBV5-4,.,CASSLAVTNTEAFF,TGTGCCAGCAGCTTGGCAGTAACGAACACTGAAGCTTTCTTT
TRBJ2-2,.,TRBV9,.,CASSGTTDTGELFF,TGTGCCAGCAGCGGGACTACCGACACCGGGGAGCTGTTTTTT
TRBJ2-1,TRBD2,TRBV27,.,CASSPLAGGHEQFF,TGTGCCAGCAGTCCCTTGGCGGGAGGTCATGAGCAGTTCTTC
TRBJ1-1,.,TRBV14,once,CASSHIKGEGNTEAFF,TGTGCCAGCAGCCATATAAAGGGAGAAGGAAACACTGAAGCTTTCTTT
TRBJ2-3,.,TRBV6-4,.,CASSDSGRNPDTQYF,TGTGCCAGCAGTGACTCGGGGAGGAACCCCGATACGCAGTATTTT
TRBJ2-7,.,TRBV7-8,.,CASSPGPGVHEQYF,TGTGCCAGCAGCCCAGGACCGGGGGTACACGAGCAGTACTTC
TRBJ1-1,.,TRBV6-1,few,CASSLSRGGGTEAFF,TGTGCCAGCAGTCTCTCCCGAGGGGGTGGCACTGAAGCTTTCTTT
TRBJ2-1,TRBD2,TRBV11-3,.,CASSRTSGRAGDEQFF,TGTGCCAGCAGCCGGACTAGCGGGAGGGCCGGTGATGAGCAGTTCTTC
TRBJ2-3,.,TRBV7-6,once,CASSLAGGTQYF,TGTGCCAGCAGCTTAGCTGGGGGCACGCAGTATTTT
TRBJ1-5,.,TRBV2,.,CASSESQGGQPQHF,TGTGCCAGCAGTGAGTCACAGGGCGGTCAGCCCCAGCATTTT